This TCR beta chain derives from a study of CD8+ T cells in alopecia areata. About the study: Percent affected scalp area, the SALT score, rated treated patients' severity.

Stated treatment: oral pan-JAK inhibitor, 5-10 mg twice daily. The germline CDR1 and CDR2 sequences are SGHAT and FQNNGV. V was pared by 8 bases and J by 6 bases, with 12 bases between. This CDR3 is 12 amino acids long. Reverse transcribed after extraction, RNA yielded cDNA as the sequencing template. The assay was immunoSEQ multiplex PCR, and TCRdb's table has in-frame clones only and misses some. The data show under 130,000 clones, 65% to 90% seen once. The count of this clone is one. Its antigen is unidentified. Study-level points and caveats: Administration of tofacitinib significantly diminished scalp clonality and expanded CD8+ clones within the top 100. The link between baseline CD8+ expansion and response remains uncertain with one nonresponder.

The origin of this receptor is a human donor with alopecia areata. V is TRBV11-2 and J is TRBJ2-3; D call uncertain. The material was CD8+ T cells sorted from blood, obtained around week 30, from a patient treated with tofacitinib. Here the CDR3 DNA reads TGTGCCAGCGAGCTGAGTGGGGATACGCAGTATTTT. Its translation is CASELSGDTQYF.